These T cell receptor beta chains were read from a single sample in a study of OX40 agonist ivuxolimab in advanced cancers. Here immunoSEQ multiplex PCR was the method, and the copy in TCRdb shows in-frame clones only, minus some. The sample comprises roughly 82,000 clones, less than 85% of which are singletons, and about 0.8% rests with the top ten. The source material was CD4+ or CD8+ T cells sorted from blood, sampled in a trial of the OX40 agonist ivuxolimab. These receptors all stem from an adult with an advanced solid tumor such as melanoma, head and neck, liver or kidney cancer. CDR3s include the opening cysteine and the closing phenylalanine or tryptophan. A D gene is named only where the DNA matches it firmly. Only some rows state a clone size, as once, few, many or a class for expanded clones.

size	V	J	D	CDR3	DNA
-	TRBV5-1	TRBJ2-3	-	CASRPGAGAPDTQYF	TGCGCCAGCAGACCAGGGGCAGGGGCACCAGATACGCAGTATTTT
-	TRBV18	TRBJ1-3	-	CASSPVQAKGGNTIYF	TGTGCCAGCTCACCGGTACAGGCTAAGGGTGGAAACACCATATATTTT
-	TRBV19	TRBJ1-1	-	CASSRYSVGDTEAFF	TGTGCCAGTAGTCGGTACAGCGTAGGGGACACTGAAGCTTTCTTT
-	TRBV29-1	TRBJ2-2	TRBD2	CSVRGGGGTGELFF	TGCAGCGTCCGGGGCGGGGGTGGCACCGGGGAGCTGTTTTTT
-	TRBV2	TRBJ1-1	TRBD1	CASIPDRPAKAFF	TGTGCCAGCATTCCGGACAGGCCAGCCAAAGCTTTCTTT
few	TRBV13	TRBJ2-6	-	CASSSGPAGANVLTF	TGTGCCAGCAGCTCGGGTCCGGCCGGGGCCAACGTCCTGACTTTC
-	TRBV4-2	TRBJ2-2	TRBD1	CASSQDDRGERELFF	TGTGCCAGCAGCCAAGACGACAGGGGAGAAAGGGAGCTGTTTTTT
-	TRBV29-1	TRBJ2-7	-	CSVAPGGAREQYF	TGCAGCGTTGCCCCAGGGGGGGCGCGTGAGCAGTACTTC
-	TRBV6-6	TRBJ2-7	-	CASRSRQDSYEQYF	TGTGCCAGCAGAAGTAGACAGGATTCCTACGAGCAGTACTTC
-	TRBV5-1	TRBJ2-3	-	CASSSRASGDTQYF	TGCGCCAGCAGCTCCCGGGCCTCTGGGGATACGCAGTATTTT
-	TRBV11-2	TRBJ1-3	-	CASSPQAQASSGNTIYF	TGTGCCAGCAGCCCCCAGGCCCAGGCTTCCTCTGGAAACACCATATATTTT
-	TRBV28	TRBJ2-7	-	CASSFGRWGDGPYEQYF	TGTGCCAGCAGTTTTGGTCGGTGGGGGGACGGGCCCTACGAGCAGTACTTC
-	TRBV5-8	TRBJ2-1	TRBD2	CASSRGGTSGVPGQFF	TGTGCCAGCAGCAGAGGCGGGACTAGCGGGGTCCCGGGGCAGTTCTTC
-	TRBV2	TRBJ1-5	-	CASSWDYSNQPQHF	TGTGCCAGCAGTTGGGACTATAGCAATCAGCCCCAGCATTTT
-	TRBV5-6	TRBJ2-5	-	CASSLDGIQETQYF	TGTGCCAGCAGCTTGGACGGAATACAAGAGACCCAGTACTTC
-	TRBV18	TRBJ2-1	TRBD1	CASSPTGGDEQFF	TGTGCCAGCTCACCCACAGGGGGCGATGAGCAGTTCTTC
-	TRBV7-2	TRBJ1-5	-	CASSLGWDQPQHF	TGTGCCAGCAGCTTAGGATGGGACCAGCCCCAGCATTTT
-	TRBV27	TRBJ1-6	TRBD1	CASSLAGGVPLHF	TGTGCCAGCAGTTTGGCAGGGGGGGTACCCCTCCACTTT
-	TRBV9	TRBJ1-2	TRBD1	CASSADRGNYGYTF	TGTGCCAGCAGCGCCGACAGGGGAAACTATGGCTACACCTTC
-	TRBV19	TRBJ1-1	-	CASSALWQPNTEAFF	TGTGCCAGTAGCGCCCTATGGCAGCCTAACACTGAAGCTTTCTTT
-	TRBV7-2	TRBJ2-7	TRBD2	CASSLGAVAGGYEQYF	TGTGCCAGCAGCTTAGGGGCGGTAGCGGGGGGTTACGAGCAGTACTTC
-	TRBV5-4	TRBJ2-2	-	CASSLARRDTGELFF	TGTGCCAGCAGCTTGGCTCGGCGGGACACCGGGGAGCTGTTTTTT
few	TRBV9	TRBJ1-5	-	CASSLSEQQPQHF	TGTGCCAGCAGCCTCTCGGAGCAACAGCCCCAGCATTTT
-	TRBV28	TRBJ2-1	-	CASSPNGGGLYNEQFF	TGTGCCAGCAGTCCAAACGGAGGGGGCTTATACAATGAGCAGTTCTTC
-	TRBV4-1	TRBJ2-7	-	CASSPGILAGGPYEQYF	TGCGCCAGCAGCCCTGGTATCTTGGCAGGGGGGCCCTACGAGCAGTACTTC
once	TRBV7-6	TRBJ1-4	-	CASSPGRTTLDEKLFF	TGTGCCAGCAGCCCGGGACGGACCACCTTGGATGAAAAACTGTTTTTT
few	TRBV19	TRBJ1-2	TRBD1	CASSMPGEGAPTSYGYTF	TGTGCCAGTAGTATGCCCGGGGAGGGGGCCCCTACCTCCTATGGCTACACCTTC
-	TRBV5-1	TRBJ2-5	TRBD1	CASSLGTGGETQYF	TGCGCCAGCAGCTTGGGGACAGGCGGAGAGACCCAGTACTTC
-	TRBV10-2	TRBJ2-1	TRBD1	CASRTGMYNEQFF	TGCGCCAGCAGGACAGGGATGTACAATGAGCAGTTCTTC
few	TRBV29-1	TRBJ2-5	TRBD1	CSVESRRTGQETQYF	TGCAGCGTTGAATCTCGACGGACAGGCCAAGAGACCCAGTACTTC
few	TRBV7-3	TRBJ1-6	TRBD1	CASSLTSTGLSPLHF	TGTGCCAGCAGCTTAACGTCGACAGGGTTATCACCCCTCCACTTT
once	TRBV7-9	TRBJ2-1	-	CASSLVGGNEQFF	TGTGCCAGCAGCTTAGTTGGGGGGAATGAGCAGTTCTTC
once	TRBV6-1	TRBJ2-7	-	CASSDGGGVNEQYF	TGTGCCAGCAGTGATGGCGGGGGCGTGAACGAGCAGTACTTC
-	TRBV2	TRBJ2-1	TRBD1	CASILLIRDRALSDNEQFF	TGTGCCAGCATCCTACTTATCCGGGACAGGGCTTTATCGGACAATGAGCAGTTCTTC
-	TRBV6-1	TRBJ1-2	-	CACRPSDRPSGYTF	TGTGCCTGCAGACCCTCGGACAGACCGAGCGGCTACACCTTC
-	TRBV5-1	TRBJ2-2	-	CASSSRGGTGELFF	TGCGCCAGCAGTTCACGGGGCGGGACCGGGGAGCTGTTTTTT
-	TRBV10-2	TRBJ2-7	TRBD2	CASGNVAGVSYEQYF	TGCGCCAGCGGAAACGTAGCGGGGGTCTCCTACGAGCAGTACTTC
-	TRBV10-3	TRBJ2-2	TRBD2	CAISDGLAGANTGELFF	TGTGCCATCAGTGACGGGCTAGCGGGGGCCAACACCGGGGAGCTGTTTTTT
-	TRBV4-3	TRBJ2-3	-	CASSPKEGSRTDTQYF	TGCGCCAGCAGCCCGAAGGAAGGGAGTCGGACAGATACGCAGTATTTT
-	TRBV2	TRBJ1-2	-	CASSDSGVVDGYTF	TGTGCCAGCAGTGATAGTGGGGTCGTCGATGGCTACACCTTC
-	TRBV5-4	TRBJ2-7	-	CASSLDSLSSYEQYF	TGTGCCAGCAGCTTGGACAGTCTAAGCTCCTACGAGCAGTACTTC
-	TRBV19	TRBJ2-1	TRBD2	CASSMTSGTYNEQFF	TGTGCCAGTAGCATGACTAGCGGGACCTACAATGAGCAGTTCTTC
-	TRBV18	TRBJ1-1	TRBD1	CASSPGTGMNTEAFF	TGTGCCAGCTCACCGGGGACAGGGATGAACACTGAAGCTTTCTTT
-	TRBV6-5	TRBJ1-5	-	CASSLWDGNQPQHF	TGTGCCAGCAGTTTATGGGACGGGAATCAGCCCCAGCATTTT
-	TRBV4-1	TRBJ1-2	-	CASSPSNLGPGWYGYTF	TGCGCCAGCAGCCCTTCAAACCTCGGGCCTGGGTGGTATGGCTACACCTTC
-	TRBV6-1	TRBJ2-1	TRBD2	CASRAGGSSYNEQFF	TGTGCCAGCAGGGCGGGGGGGAGCTCCTACAATGAGCAGTTCTTC
-	TRBV5-6	TRBJ1-2	-	CASNRRNYGYTF	TGTGCCAGCAACAGACGGAACTATGGCTACACCTTC
-	TRBV4-1	TRBJ2-1	TRBD2	CASSQDILGGGYEQFF	TGCGCCAGCAGCCAAGACATACTCGGGGGGGGCTATGAGCAGTTCTTC
once	TRBV5-6	TRBJ2-1	-	CASSPTGFSYNEQFF	TGTGCCAGCAGCCCCACGGGCTTTTCCTACAATGAGCAGTTCTTC
-	TRBV7-3	TRBJ2-2	-	CASSPTRAGELFF	TGTGCCAGCAGCCCCACTAGAGCCGGGGAGCTGTTTTTT
-	TRBV14	TRBJ2-1	TRBD1	CASSPTQTGTSEQFF	TGTGCCAGCAGCCCTACCCAGACAGGGACGAGTGAGCAGTTCTTC
-	TRBV19	TRBJ1-3	-	CASSMGRTYGNTIYF	TGTGCCAGTAGTATGGGCAGAACCTATGGAAACACCATATATTTT
few	TRBV7-9	TRBJ2-1	TRBD2	CASTSPSGVYNEQFF	TGTGCCAGCACCTCCCCTAGCGGGGTATACAATGAGCAGTTCTTC
-	TRBV4-1	TRBJ2-3	-	CASSRTVGGDTQYF	TGCGCCAGCAGCCGCACTGTGGGGGGAGATACGCAGTATTTT
-	TRBV19	TRBJ1-4	-	CASNTNPASNEKLFF	TGTGCCAGTAACACGAACCCCGCCAGTAATGAAAAACTGTTTTTT